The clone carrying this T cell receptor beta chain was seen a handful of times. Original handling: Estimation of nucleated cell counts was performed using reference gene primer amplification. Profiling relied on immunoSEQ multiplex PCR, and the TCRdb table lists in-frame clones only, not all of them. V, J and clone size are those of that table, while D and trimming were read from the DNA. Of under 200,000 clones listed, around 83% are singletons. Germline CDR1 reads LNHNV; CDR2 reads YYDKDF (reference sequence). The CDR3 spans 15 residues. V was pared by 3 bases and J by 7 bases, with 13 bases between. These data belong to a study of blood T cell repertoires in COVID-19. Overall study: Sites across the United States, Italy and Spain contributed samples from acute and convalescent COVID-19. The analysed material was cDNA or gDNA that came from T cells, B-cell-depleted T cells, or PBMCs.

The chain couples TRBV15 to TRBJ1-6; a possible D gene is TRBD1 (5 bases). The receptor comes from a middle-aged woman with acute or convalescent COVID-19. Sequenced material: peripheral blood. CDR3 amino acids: CATSRPSGGNSPLHF. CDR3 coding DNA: TGTGCCACCAGCAGGCCCTCGGGGGGGAATTCACCCCTCCACTTT.